The sequence of this T cell receptor (beta chain) was determined in a study of monozygotic twins with inflammatory bowel disease. The CDR3 covers 16 residues. TCRdb re-called the 5' RACE reads; one entry per CDR3 protein, DNA not given. The sample is made up of about 380,000 distinct CDR3 sequences, and the top ten hold 2.5% to 3% of it. J is TRBJ1-1 and V is TRBV12-3 or TRBV12-4; TCRdb picks TRBD1, but there is no DNA to check that call. This TCR derives from a human donor with ulcerative colitis or Crohn's disease, or a healthy co-twin of an affected twin (not recorded which). Sequencing used blood. The CDR3 loop reads CASSPRAGWSNTEAFF.